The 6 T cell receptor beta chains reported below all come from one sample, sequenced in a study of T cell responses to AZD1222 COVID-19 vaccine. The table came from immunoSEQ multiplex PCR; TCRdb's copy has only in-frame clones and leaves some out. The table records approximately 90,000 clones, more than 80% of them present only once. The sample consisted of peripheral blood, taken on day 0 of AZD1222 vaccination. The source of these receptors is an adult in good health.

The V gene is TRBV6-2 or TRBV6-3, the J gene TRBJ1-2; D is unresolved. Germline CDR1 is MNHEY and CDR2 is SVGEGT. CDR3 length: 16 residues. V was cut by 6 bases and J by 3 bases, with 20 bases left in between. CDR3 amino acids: CASSPPRGGKYYGYTF. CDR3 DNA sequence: TGTGCCAGCAGCCCTCCCCGAGGAGGGAAGTACTATGGCTACACCTTC.

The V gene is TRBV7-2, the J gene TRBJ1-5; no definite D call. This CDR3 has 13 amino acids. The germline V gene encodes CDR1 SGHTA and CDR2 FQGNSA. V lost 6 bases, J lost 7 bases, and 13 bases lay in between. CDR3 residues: CASSYRYGQPQHF. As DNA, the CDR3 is TGTGCCAGCAGTTATCGTTACGGACAGCCCCAGCATTTT.

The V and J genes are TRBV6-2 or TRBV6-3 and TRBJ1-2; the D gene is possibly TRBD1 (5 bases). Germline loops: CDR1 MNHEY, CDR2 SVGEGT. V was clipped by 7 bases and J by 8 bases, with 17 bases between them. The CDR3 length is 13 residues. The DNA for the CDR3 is TGTGCCAGCACTGACTCGTGGGGGAGCGGCTACACCTTC. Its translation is CASTDSWGSGYTF.

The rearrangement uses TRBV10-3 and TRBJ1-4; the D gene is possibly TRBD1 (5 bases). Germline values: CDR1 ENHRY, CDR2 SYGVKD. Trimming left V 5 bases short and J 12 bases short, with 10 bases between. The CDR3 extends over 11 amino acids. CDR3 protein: CAISPGLELFF. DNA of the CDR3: TGTGCCATCAGTCCAGGGTTAGAACTGTTTTTT.

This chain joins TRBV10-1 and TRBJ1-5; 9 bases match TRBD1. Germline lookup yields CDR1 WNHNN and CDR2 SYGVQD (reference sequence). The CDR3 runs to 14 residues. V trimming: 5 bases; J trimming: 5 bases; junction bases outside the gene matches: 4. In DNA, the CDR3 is TGCGCCAGCAGTTCCGGGACAGGGCATCAGCCCCAGCATTTT. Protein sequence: CASSSGTGHQPQHF.

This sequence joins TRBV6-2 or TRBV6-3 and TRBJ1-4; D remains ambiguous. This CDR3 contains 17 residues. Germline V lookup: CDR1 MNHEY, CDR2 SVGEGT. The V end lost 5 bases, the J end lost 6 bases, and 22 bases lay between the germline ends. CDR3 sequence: CASSRISAVELDEKLFF. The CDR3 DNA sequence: TGTGCCAGCAGTCGGATTTCTGCCGTAGAGTTGGATGAAAAACTGTTTTTT.